The text below deals with one T cell receptor (beta chain). This specimen belongs to a study of blood T cell repertoires in COVID-19. Looking at the study overall: T cells, B-cell-depleted T cells, or PBMCs provided the cDNA or gDNA that served as material.

V lost 0 bases and J lost 2, with 8 bases in between. Germline CDR1 is LGHNA and CDR2 is YNFKEQ. CDR3 length: 14 residues. In the original analysis: Amplification with reference gene primers provided the estimates of nucleated cell counts. The data were produced by immunoSEQ multiplex PCR, yet TCRdb's version contains in-frame clones alone and is incomplete. V and J calls and clone size are copied from that table; D and trimming were computed from the DNA. The sample includes 65,000 to 95,000 clones, around 80% seen only once; the top ten take around 12%. The sequencing input was peripheral blood. This TCR was sampled from a woman in her thirties or forties with active or convalescent COVID-19. J is TRBJ2-7 and V is TRBV4-2; TRBD1 might be the D (5 bases). The CDR3 here is CASSQEAGPYEQYF. The DNA for the CDR3 is TGTGCCAGCAGCCAAGAGGCAGGGCCCTACGAGCAGTACTTC.